Presented here are 9 T cell receptor beta chains from one specimen sequenced in a study of blood T cells in healthy people across ages (dated by TCRdb to about 2015). The method behind the library was 5' RACE. The sequencer listed for this sample is Illumina HiSeq 2500. A second roughly 6 to 12 cycle PCR used a sample-barcoded 5' primer and a J-beta primer mix. TCRdb redid the processing of the public reads, applying fastp at Q25 and MiXCR, and retained in-frame beta chains. Entries that share a CDR3 protein sequence are merged under the most common genes and DNA. The sample table shows around 1,500,000 distinct CDR3 sequences, and 42% are seen once. The ten biggest clones cover 7% to 9% of the sample. Sequenced input: blood. The receptor source for this set is a woman younger than 30 in good health.

This clonotype showed up just once. The J gene is TRBJ2-1, the V gene TRBV6-6; D is perhaps TRBD1 or TRBD2 (6 bases each). The germline V gene has CDR1 MNHNY and CDR2 SVGAGI (reference sequence). CDR3 length equals 12 residues. The V end lost 8 bases, the J end lost 10 bases, and 15 bases lay between the germline ends. CDR3 bases: TGTGCCAGCCATCCGGGGGCGGGGGAGCAGTTCTTC. It specifies CASHPGAGEQFF.

This chain uses TRBV20-1 with TRBJ2-1, with 10 bases matching TRBD2. This CDR3 is built from 14 residues. Germline values: CDR1 DFQATT, CDR2 SNEGSKA (reference sequence). Trimming removed 0 bases from V and 15 bases from J; junction bases left unmatched: 11. The CDR3 is CSARERASGGWMFF. As DNA, the CDR3 is TGCAGTGCTAGAGAAAGGGCTAGCGGGGGTTGGATGTTCTTC.

This sequence joins TRBV11-2 and TRBJ2-3; 8 nucleotides match TRBD2. The CDR3 length is 15 residues. The germline gives CDR1 SGHAT, CDR2 FQNNGV. The trim removed 5 bases at V and 2 bases at J, leaving 6 bases unmatched. The CDR3 is CASSGGGGLTDTQYF. As DNA, the CDR3 is TGTGCCAGCAGCGGGGGCGGGGGGCTCACAGATACGCAGTATTTT.

The CDR3 protein is CASRDNRFGIQYF. The CDR3 DNA is TGTGCCAGCAGGGATAATAGGTTCGGCATTCAGTACTTC. The chain carries TRBV7-2 and TRBJ2-4, with D hard to call. With 6 bases removed from V and 9 bases from J, the gap between germline ends came to 15 bases. Germline-derived CDR1 and CDR2 are SGHTA and FQGNSA. The CDR3 sequence is 13 residues long.

V usage is TRBV10-1 and J usage is TRBJ2-6; TRBD2 might be the D (5 bases). V lost 6 bases and J 0 bases, leaving 9 bases between the germline ends. CDR1 and CDR2 (germline): WNHNN, SYGVQD (reference sequence). The CDR3 contains 15 residues. The CDR3 coding sequence is TGCGCCAGCAGCGGAGCGGTCTCTGGGGCCAACGTCCTGACTTTC. This translates into CASSGAVSGANVLTF.

This clonotype has only a few counts. This chain links TRBV5-1 with TRBJ2-1; 14 bases map to TRBD2. Germline lookup yields CDR1 SGHRS and CDR2 YFSETQ. The CDR3 is 15 amino acids. V trimming: 7 bases; J trimming: 10 bases; junction bases outside the gene matches: 10. The CDR3 nucleotides read TGCGCCAGCGGGCTGGGACTAGCGGGAGAAGGCGAGCAGTTCTTC. Protein sequence: CASGLGLAGEGEQFF.

This chain uses TRBV5-1 with TRBJ2-4; D is unclear. The end of the DNA aligns better with TRBJ2-7, so the J call may be wrong. Germline assignment: CDR1 SGHRS and CDR2 YFSETQ. The CDR3 has 15 residues. CDR3: CASSLEATGTYEQYF. The CDR3, as DNA: TGCGCCAGCAGCTTGGAGGCGACTGGGACCTACGAGCAGTACTTC.

J is TRBJ2-3 and V is TRBV28, with 11 bases fitting TRBD1. CDR1 and CDR2 from the germline V gene are MDHEN and SYDVKM. V lost 6 bases to trimming and J lost 2 bases; unmatched junction nucleotides: 7. The CDR3 contains 16 residues. CDR3 nucleotide sequence: TGTGCCAGCAGCCCCGGACAGGGGGCGGACACAGATACGCAGTATTTT. This codes for CASSPGQGADTDTQYF.

This clonotype came up a few times. The chain combines TRBV11-1 with TRBJ1-2; D unresolved. CDR3 length: 15 residues. Germline V gene data show CDR1 as SGHAT and CDR2 as FQDESV (reference sequence). The ends were cut back, 6 bases at V and 5 bases at J, with 19 bases in the middle. This CDR3 is CASSREGGTGYGYTF. The DNA for the CDR3 is TGTGCCAGCAGTCGTGAGGGAGGCACGGGGTATGGCTACACCTTC.